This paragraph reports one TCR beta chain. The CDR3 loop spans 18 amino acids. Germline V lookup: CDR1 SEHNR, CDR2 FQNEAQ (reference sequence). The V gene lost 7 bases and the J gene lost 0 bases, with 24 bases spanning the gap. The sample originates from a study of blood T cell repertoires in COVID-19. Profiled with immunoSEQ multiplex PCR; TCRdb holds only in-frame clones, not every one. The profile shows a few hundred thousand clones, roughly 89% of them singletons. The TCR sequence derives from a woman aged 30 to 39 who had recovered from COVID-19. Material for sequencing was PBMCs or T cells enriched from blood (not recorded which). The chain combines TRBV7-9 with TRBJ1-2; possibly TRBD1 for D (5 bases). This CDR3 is CASKGPDSPTPTNYGYTF. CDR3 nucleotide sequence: TGTGCCAGCAAGGGGCCCGATTCCCCTACACCGACTAACTATGGCTACACCTTC.